Presented here are 26 T cell receptor beta chains from one specimen sequenced in a study of blood T cell repertoires in COVID-19. Sequenced by immunoSEQ multiplex PCR; TCRdb stores in-frame clones only, minus some. Of approximately 45,000 clones detected, 88% appear once; the ten largest clones hold 13% to 15%. The source material was peripheral blood. These receptors originate from a human donor in a cohort sampled during active COVID-19.

The genes are TRBV20-1 and TRBJ1-2; D gene uncertain. With 6 bases removed from V and 3 bases from J, the gap between germline ends came to 8 bases. This CDR3 is 11 amino acids long. From germline, CDR1 is DFQATT and CDR2 SNEGSKA (reference sequence). The CDR3 here is CSAGGDYGYTF. CDR3 in DNA: TGCAGTGCGGGAGGCGACTATGGCTACACCTTC.

This clone appeared a few times. The V gene is TRBV7-9, the J gene TRBJ2-5; weak D call: TRBD1 (6 bases). The CDR3 extends over 15 amino acids. CDR1 is SEHNR and CDR2 is FQNEAQ in the germline V gene (reference sequence). V shed 5 bases and J shed 5 bases, with 18 bases lying between them. CDR3 in amino acids: CASSPPKSRGETQYF. The CDR3, as DNA: TGTGCCAGCAGCCCTCCCAAATCAAGGGGGGAGACCCAGTACTTC. The full variable domain, its missing parts supplied by reference TRBV7-9 and TRBJ2-5, is DTGVSQNPRHKITKRGQNVTFRCDPISEHNRLYWYRQTLGQGPEFLTYFQNEAQLEKSRLLSDRFSAERPKGSFSTLEIQRTEQGDSAMYLCASSPPKSRGETQYFGPGTRLLVL.

A few counts support this clone. This chain links TRBV11-2 with TRBJ2-1, with 9 bases lining up with TRBD2. The V and J ends lost 5 bases and 7 bases, in that order; junction bases with no gene match: 6. The CDR3 consists of 14 residues. Germline lookup yields CDR1 SGHAT and CDR2 FQNNGV. The CDR3 sequence is CASSTRTSVNEQFF. DNA for the CDR3: TGTGCCAGCAGCACCCGGACTAGCGTTAATGAGCAGTTCTTC. The variable domain in full, with the rest retrieved from reference TRBV11-2 and TRBJ2-1, is EAGVAQSPRYKIIEKRQSVAFWCNPISGHATLYWYQQILGQGPKLLIQFQNNGVVDDSQLPKDRFSAERLKGVDSTLKIQPAKLEDSAVYLCASSTRTSVNEQFFGPGTRLTVL.

This clone has just one count. The V call is TRBV19, the J call TRBJ2-7; 7 positions match TRBD2. The CDR3 is 14 residues long. The J segment lost 5 bases and the V segment lost 3 bases, leaving 7 bases of the junction unmatched. CDR1 and CDR2 from the germline V gene are LNHDA and SQIVND (reference sequence). CDR3 loop: CASSIGRAGNEQYF. As DNA, the CDR3 is TGTGCCAGTAGTATTGGGAGGGCCGGGAACGAGCAGTACTTC.

The CDR3 is CASSEGYRGDQPQHF. The CDR3 bases are TGTGCCAGCAGTGAAGGGTACAGGGGGGATCAGCCCCAGCATTTT. The V call is TRBV6-1, the J call TRBJ1-5; TRBD1 agrees at 8 bases. The trim removed 1 base at V and 5 bases at J, leaving 4 bases unmatched. Germline V gene lookup returns CDR1 MNHNS and CDR2 SASEGT. The CDR3 is 15 amino acids.

This clone came up a few times. The chain joins TRBV10-3 to TRBJ2-1; possibly TRBD1 for D (5 bases). The CDR3 contains 14 residues. The germline V and J ends were trimmed by 2 bases and 3 bases, with 8 bases remaining between them. In germline, CDR1 is ENHRY, CDR2 SYGVKD. In DNA, the CDR3 is TGTGCCATCAGTGAGGCCAGGGACTACAATGAGCAGTTCTTC. This encodes CAISEARDYNEQFF.

The count of this clone is one. The genes are TRBV24-1 and TRBJ2-1; D possibly corresponds to TRBD2 (6 bases). The CDR3 runs to 16 residues. Per germline, CDR1 KGHDR and CDR2 SFDVKD. Trimming removed 2 bases at V and 4 bases at J, with 14 bases between. CDR3 region: CATSDSSRGSYNEQFF. The CDR3 bases are TGTGCCACCAGTGATTCATCCCGGGGGTCTTACAATGAGCAGTTCTTC.

The CDR3 sequence is CASSPGVAGSTDTQYF. In nucleotides, the CDR3 is TGTGCCAGCAGCCCCGGAGTAGCAGGGAGCACAGATACGCAGTATTTT. The chain recombines TRBV7-2 with TRBJ2-3; possibly TRBD1 for D (5 bases). V shed 5 bases and J shed 0 bases, with 15 bases lying between them. Germline CDR1 and CDR2: SGHTA and FQGNSA. The CDR3 is 16 amino acids.

This chain connects TRBV24-1 to TRBJ1-4; 11 bases are a match to TRBD1. This CDR3 spans 19 amino acids. Germline loops: CDR1 KGHDR, CDR2 SFDVKD. V dropped 4 bases and J dropped 2; count of bases not matched to a gene: 11. CDR3 DNA: TGTGCCACCAGTGAACCCCGGGACAGGGGGAGCGGCACTAATGAAAAACTGTTTTTT. Protein: CATSEPRDRGSGTNEKLFF.

The gene calls are TRBV30 and TRBJ1-1, with D uncertain. The CDR3 covers 11 residues. CDR1 and CDR2 (germline): GTSNPN, SVGIG (reference sequence). Deletions cut 0 bases from V and 6 bases from J, with 5 bases between. CDR3 sequence (DNA): TGTGCCTGGAGTGTACTTGCTGAAGCTTTCTTT. Translated: CAWSVLAEAFF.

The chain is built from TRBV6-5 and TRBJ1-5, with D unclear. V was shortened by 7 bases and J by 3 bases, with 7 bases between the two germline ends. The CDR3 is made up of 12 amino acids. The germline gives CDR1 MNHEY, CDR2 SVGAGI. In nucleotides, the CDR3 is TGTGCCAGCAACAGTGTCAATCAGCCCCAGCATTTT. Protein product: CASNSVNQPQHF.

The chain employs TRBV18 and TRBJ1-3; no definite D call. The V and J ends lost 2 bases and 4 bases respectively, with 9 bases between them. The CDR3 runs to 14 residues. Germline values: CDR1 KGHSH, CDR2 LQKENI. The CDR3 here is CASSPGGIGNTIYF. The CDR3 DNA reads TGTGCCAGCTCACCAGGCGGGATCGGAAACACCATATATTTT.

The chain uses TRBV30 and TRBJ1-4; D might be TRBD1 (5 bases). Germline V CDR1 and CDR2: GTSNPN, SVGIG (reference sequence). The CDR3 loop spans 15 amino acids. The ends were cut back, 1 base at V and 0 bases at J, with 9 bases in the middle. The CDR3 sequence is CAWSAAGTTNEKLFF. In DNA, the CDR3 is TGTGCCTGGAGTGCCGCAGGGACAACTAATGAAAAACTGTTTTTT.

V gene TRBV6-6 combines with J gene TRBJ1-2; a possible D gene is TRBD1 (6 bases). The CDR3 runs 12 residues. Germline CDR1 and CDR2: MNHNY and SVGAGI (reference sequence). V lost 8 bases and J lost 7, with 14 bases in between. The CDR3 DNA reads TGTGCCAGCGGGCCGGGGGGGCTTGGCTACACCTTC. Its protein product is CASGPGGLGYTF.

The chain links TRBV7-2 to TRBJ1-5; a possible D gene is TRBD1 (5 bases). The CDR3 length is 16 residues. CDR1 is SGHTA and CDR2 is FQGNSA in the germline V gene. The ends were cut back, 1 base at V and 0 bases at J, with 10 bases in the middle. The CDR3 region is CASSLGLGGSNQPQHF. The CDR3 coding sequence is TGTGCCAGCAGCTTAGGGTTGGGGGGTAGCAATCAGCCCCAGCATTTT. Together with reference TRBV7-2 and TRBJ1-5, the CDR3 gives the full variable domain: GAGVSQSPSNKVTEKGKDVELRCDPISGHTALYWYRQSLGQGLEFLIYFQGNSAPDKSGLPSDRFSAERTGGSVSTLTIQRTQQEDSAVYLCASSLGLGGSNQPQHFGDGTRLSIL.

This clone occurred once. The V call is TRBV15, the J call TRBJ2-7; the match to TRBD1 covers 7 bases. With 3 bases clipped from V and 7 bases from J, the junction kept 12 bases outside the gene matches. Germline CDR1 is LNHNV and CDR2 is YYDKDF (reference sequence). The CDR3 loop spans 15 amino acids. This CDR3 is CATSSYTGVTGEQYF. The DNA for the CDR3 is TGTGCCACCAGCAGTTATACAGGGGTGACCGGGGAGCAGTACTTC.

CDR3 nucleotides: TGTGCCAGCAGTCCTGGTGGGCGTTTGAACACTGAAGCTTTCTTT. This gives the protein CASSPGGRLNTEAFF. This chain uses TRBV11-3 with TRBJ1-1; D remains ambiguous. Per germline, CDR1 SGHNT and CDR2 YENEEA. The CDR3 loop spans 15 amino acids. V lost 6 bases to trimming and J lost 0 bases, with 14 bases between them.

The chain joins TRBV18 to TRBJ2-7, with 8 bases aligning to TRBD1. Looked up from germline, CDR1 is KGHSH and CDR2 is LQKENI. The V and J ends lost 4 bases and 5 bases, in that order; junction bases with no gene match: 1. This CDR3 is 12 amino acids long. CDR3: CASSQTGDEQYF. As DNA, the CDR3 is TGTGCCAGCTCACAGACAGGGGACGAGCAGTACTTC.

The J gene is TRBJ2-7, the V gene TRBV7-2; tentative D call: TRBD2 (6 bases). Trimming left V 5 bases short and J 3 bases short, with 17 bases between. CDR1 is SGHTA and CDR2 is FQGNSA in the germline V gene. This CDR3 is built from 15 residues. The CDR3 nucleotides read TGTGCCAGCAGCCCGCCCGGGAGACTGAACTACGAGCAGTACTTC. Translated, it gives CASSPPGRLNYEQYF. Combining the CDR3 with reference TRBV7-2 and TRBJ2-7 gives the whole variable domain GAGVSQSPSNKVTEKGKDVELRCDPISGHTALYWYRQSLGQGLEFLIYFQGNSAPDKSGLPSDRFSAERTGGSVSTLTIQRTQQEDSAVYLCASSPPGRLNYEQYFGPGTRLTVT.

The CDR3 DNA reads as TGCGCCAGCAGCTTCACAGGGGGGGGCTACGAGCAGTACTTC. This translates into CASSFTGGGYEQYF. The chain recombines TRBV5-1 with TRBJ2-7; TRBD1 might be the D (8 bases). Trimming took off 2 bases at V and 3 bases at J, with 12 bases between the two ends. Germline V gene sequence: CDR1 SGHRS, CDR2 YFSETQ. The CDR3 length is 14 residues.

V and J are TRBV15 and TRBJ1-2; D not certain. This CDR3 contains 13 residues. Germline CDR1 is LNHNV and CDR2 is YYDKDF (reference sequence). Trimming removed 0 bases at V and 8 bases at J, with 10 bases between. The CDR3 nucleotides read TGTGCCACCAGCAGAGACGGGTCGCTAGGCTACACCTTC. This gives the protein CATSRDGSLGYTF.

The V call is TRBV2, the J call TRBJ2-2, with TRBD2 identical over 7 bases. This CDR3 is built from 14 residues. Germline V gene sequence: CDR1 SNHLY, CDR2 FYNNEI. The junction had 5 bases not matched to a gene; V was cut back by 4 bases and J by 6 bases. CDR3 nucleotide sequence: TGTGCCAGCAGTGTACTGGCGGGGGCCGGGGAGCTGTTTTTT. Amino acids: CASSVLAGAGELFF. The entire variable domain, with the rest obtained from reference TRBV2 and TRBJ2-2, is as follows: EPEVTQTPSHQVTQMGQEVILRCVPISNHLYFYWYRQILGQKVEFLVSFYNNEISEKSEIFDDQFSVERPDGSNFTLKIRSTKLEDSAMYFCASSVLAGAGELFFGEGSRLTVL.

The chain employs TRBV7-3 and TRBJ2-3, with a possible D match to TRBD2 (6 bases). The CDR3 is 14 amino acids. Trimming shortened V by 0 bases and J by 6 bases, and 10 bases separated the two germline ends. CDR1 is SGHTA and CDR2 is FQGTGA in the germline V gene. CDR3 in amino acids: CASSLTGTGDTQYF. The DNA for the CDR3 is TGTGCCAGCAGCTTAACGGGGACTGGGGATACGCAGTATTTT.

This clone was picked up one time. The chain employs TRBV10-2 and TRBJ2-5, with 9 bases aligning to TRBD1. The V gene end was trimmed by 4 bases and the J gene end by 5 bases; junction bases not matched to a gene: 8. CDR3 length: 15 amino acids. Germline V CDR1 and CDR2: WSHSY, SAAADI. The CDR3 DNA reads TGCGCCAGCAGTGGCACAGGGGGCGTTGGGGAGACCCAGTACTTC. Residues: CASSGTGGVGETQYF.

This clone is a singleton in its sample. In DNA form, the CDR3 reads TGTGCCAGTAGTACTGACAGGGCTCGACTGCCTAACTATGGCTACACCTTC. Encoded protein: CASSTDRARLPNYGYTF. The chain joins TRBV19 to TRBJ1-2; TRBD1 matches 7 bases. V dropped 4 bases and J dropped 0; count of bases not matched to a gene: 11. This CDR3 has 17 amino acids. The V gene's germline CDR1 is LNHDA and CDR2 SQIVND (reference sequence).

This chain joins TRBV29-1 and TRBJ1-1, with 8 bases lining up with TRBD1. The germline CDR1 and CDR2 sequences are SQVTM and ANQGSEA. The V segment lost 5 bases and the J segment 8 bases; nucleotides outside the gene matches: 10. The CDR3 runs to 13 residues. The CDR3 region has the DNA TGCAGCGTTCTGGGACAGGTGACAGAGGAAGCTTTCTTT. The encoded protein is CSVLGQVTEEAFF.